Included here is one T cell receptor beta chain sequence, with context. What it binds is not known. This may be a read error: a much more frequent sequence differs by one nucleotide. The source of the sample is a study of T cells in Graves' hyperthyroidism and ophthalmopathy. Template material for amplifying TCR beta CDR3 regions consisted of RNA transcripts. The TCR CDR3 first-round RT-PCR relied on the HTBI primer set. TCRdb fed the multiplex PCR reads into MiXCR, producing one record per CDR3 protein. The sample carries about 360,000 distinct CDR3 sequences, roughly 13% recorded once. Findings of the study overall: Blood held most thyroid clonotypes expanded above 0.001 frequency.

CDR1 is ENHRY and CDR2 is SYGVKD in the germline V gene. V was trimmed by 5 bases and J by 3 bases, leaving 20 bases between them. The CDR3 is 16 residues long. Together with thyroid ultrasound, orbital computed tomography, serum thyroxine and TRAb, clinical symptoms were used for diagnoses. The sample comprised blood. The receptor was derived from a man aged 30-40 years with Graves' hyperthyroidism that later progressed to Graves' ophthalmopathy. This chain uses TRBV10-3 with TRBJ2-7, with D uncertain. The chain's CDR3 is CAISPSTQRIYYEQYF. The CDR3 coding sequence is TGTGCCATCAGTCCATCGACACAGAGGATTTACTACGAGCAGTACTTC.